A selection of T cell receptor beta chains follows, all from one sample in a study of T cell repertoires in cytomegalovirus infection. Using its own MiXCR run on the reads, TCRdb lists one record per CDR3 protein. This sample yields approximately 470,000 distinct CDR3 sequences, of which about 39% are seen a single time; around two fifths belongs to the top ten. Their target antigens are unknown. The material sequenced was cultured PBMCs, taken from culture after CMV antigen stimulation. The receptors were sampled from a human donor in good health (CMV status not recorded). Some clones in this sample may be carry-over from other donors' samples. Both conserved end residues are part of each CDR3. D genes are given only for firm matches. Rows may omit the clone size; those that give it use once, few, many or a size class.

d_gene	j_gene	abundance	v_gene	CDR3nt	CDR3aa
-	TRBJ2-7	-	TRBV6-5	TGTGCCAGCAGTTACTCGATAACCAGGTGGTCCTACGAGCAGTACTTC	CASSYSITRWSYEQYF
-	TRBJ1-1	once	TRBV20-1	TGCAGGGTCAGGGGTGGTACTGAAGCTTTCTTT	CRVRGGTEAFF
-	TRBJ1-2	few	TRBV14	TGTGCCAGCAGCCATATCCCGCGCAGGCCCTATGGCTACACCTTC	CASSHIPRRPYGYTF
-	TRBJ2-3	many	TRBV7-2	TGTGCCAGCAGCTTAGGAGTGGATACGCAGTATTTT	CASSLGVDTQYF
-	TRBJ1-2	-	TRBV18	TGTGCCAGCTCACCATGGTCTGGCGGTCTCAACTATGGCTACACCTTC	CASSPWSGGLNYGYTF
-	TRBJ2-7	few	TRBV10-3	TGTGCCATCAGTGTCCCAGGGAACTCCTACGAGCAGTACTTC	CAISVPGNSYEQYF
-	TRBJ1-3	few	TRBV7-8	TGTGCCAGCACCCTTGGGTTGGGGAACACCATATATTTT	CASTLGLGNTIYF
TRBD1	TRBJ2-7	-	TRBV7-6	TGTGCCAGCACCCCCCAGGACAGGGACTCCTACGAGCAGTACTTC	CASTPQDRDSYEQYF
TRBD1	TRBJ1-3	-	TRBV27	TGTGCCAGCAGAAGGGGGCCTGGAAACACCATATATTTT	CASRRGPGNTIYF
-	TRBJ2-2	-	TRBV5-4	TGTGCCAGCAGTATTTTCACCGGGGAGCTGTTTTTT	CASSIFTGELFF
-	TRBJ2-1	-	TRBV6-1	TGTGCCAGCACCACCCAAGGTCCTAGCTCCTACAATGAGCAGTTCTTC	CASTTQGPSSYNEQFF
TRBD1	TRBJ1-1	few	TRBV4-3	TGCGCCAGCAGGGAAGGGTGGGGGACAGGGCTTGCTTTCTTT	CASREGWGTGLAFF
-	TRBJ2-7	few	TRBV19	TGTGCCAGTAGGGACAGTAACAGTCACGAGCAGTACTTC	CASRDSNSHEQYF
TRBD1	TRBJ2-1	-	TRBV5-4	TGTGCCAGCAGCTTGGGGACAGGGAGATACAATGAGCAGTTCTTC	CASSLGTGRYNEQFF
-	TRBJ1-3	-	TRBV20-1	TGCAGTGCTAGGGCGGGCGACATCTCTGGAAACACCATATATTTT	CSARAGDISGNTIYF
TRBD1	TRBJ2-5	-	TRBV18	TGTGCCAGCTCGCCGGGGACAGGTGATCAAGAGACCCAGTACTTC	CASSPGTGDQETQYF
TRBD2	TRBJ2-6	-	TRBV18	TGTGCCAGCTCACCCGGACTAGCGGGAGCCTTATCTGGGGCCAACGTCCTGACTTTC	CASSPGLAGALSGANVLTF
-	TRBJ1-4	-	TRBV27	TGTGCCAGCAGTTTATTCAGCGGGCATCAAGAAAAACTGTTTTTT	CASSLFSGHQEKLFF
-	TRBJ2-2	-	TRBV29-1	TGCAGCGCCAGTCGCCGGCAGGGGTCAACGACCGGGGAGCTGTTTTTT	CSASRRQGSTTGELFF
-	TRBJ2-3	-	TRBV7-2	TGTGCCAGCAGGGCTACCGGGACTACAGATACGCAGTATTTT	CASRATGTTDTQYF
-	TRBJ1-1	few	TRBV7-2	TGTGCCAGCAATCCGGACGTTGCTGAAGCTTTCTTT	CASNPDVAEAFF
-	TRBJ2-7	-	TRBV19	TGTGCCAGTAGTGCCTTTTTATACAGAGCCTACGAGCAGTACTTC	CASSAFLYRAYEQYF
-	TRBJ2-7	-	TRBV6-1	TGTGCCAGCAGTGGCGGACCGTTGCGGGGCTACGAGCAGTACTTC	CASSGGPLRGYEQYF
TRBD2	TRBJ2-4	-	TRBV2	TGTGCCAGCAGTGAACCTAGCGGCCTAGCCAAAAACATTCAGTACTTC	CASSEPSGLAKNIQYF
-	TRBJ2-5	-	TRBV6-5	TGTGCCAGCACCAACGGAGAGACCCAGTACTTC	CASTNGETQYF
TRBD2	TRBJ2-1	-	TRBV12-3/TRBV12-4	TGTGCCAGCAGTATGCCGGGGGGGGTAGCGTCGGATGAGCAGTTCTTC	CASSMPGGVASDEQFF
-	TRBJ2-7	-	TRBV6-1	TGTGCCAGCCACACAACAGGACATTACGAGCAGTACTTC	CASHTTGHYEQYF